Shown below are 14 T cell receptor beta chains from a single sample sequenced in a study of control samples from healthy donors and cancer patients. Here immunoSEQ multiplex PCR was the method, and the copy in TCRdb shows in-frame clones only, minus some. Among some 40,000 clones, around 80% were seen once, and the ten largest hold under 25%. Sequencing input: PBMCs. Source of these receptors: a woman aged 60-75 years with lung cancer.

The rearrangement joins TRBV20-1 to TRBJ2-7; 11 bases fit TRBD2. This CDR3 contains 14 residues. Germline CDR1 reads DFQATT; CDR2 reads SNEGSKA (reference sequence). The J segment lost 6 bases and the V segment lost 3 bases, leaving 7 bases of the junction unmatched. Written as DNA, the CDR3 is TGCAGTGCTAGTAAGACTAGCGGGGAGCGCGAGCAGTACTTC. Its translation is CSASKTSGEREQYF.

The chain has TRBV6-1 and TRBJ1-1, with a weak D call TRBD1 (5 bases). Germline CDR1 MNHNS, CDR2 SASEGT. V lost 0 bases and J 5 bases, leaving 13 bases between the germline ends. The CDR3 runs to 15 residues. The CDR3 DNA sequence: TGTGCCAGCAGTGAAGCGCTACAGGAGGAAACTGAAGCTTTCTTT. Protein sequence: CASSEALQEETEAFF.

DNA for the CDR3: TGTGCCAGCAGCCAAGTGAGCGGGGGATTCACAGATACGCAGTATTTT. Translation gives CASSQVSGGFTDTQYF. The rearrangement links TRBV3-1 (or the pseudogene TRBV3-2) to TRBJ2-3; 8 positions agree with TRBD2. This CDR3 comprises 16 residues. The V gene end was trimmed by 1 base and the J gene end by 2 bases; junction bases not matched to a gene: 5. Germline values: CDR1 LGHDT, CDR2 YNNKEL (reference sequence).

The V gene is TRBV19, the J gene TRBJ1-6; D uncertain. This CDR3 has 17 residues. V dropped 0 bases and J dropped 9 bases, with 18 bases sitting between them. The germline gives CDR1 LNHDA, CDR2 SQIVND (reference sequence). CDR3 nucleotide sequence: TGTGCCAGTAGTATAGATACGTGGACGGAGGCGGGTTCACCCCTCCACTTT. This gives the protein CASSIDTWTEAGSPLHF.

The V call is TRBV27, the J call TRBJ2-5; D not certain. The CDR3 has 14 residues. Trimming pared 5 bases from V and 5 bases from J, leaving 15 bases between. CDR1 is MNHEY, CDR2 SMNVEV, per germline (reference sequence). The DNA of the CDR3 is TGTGCCAGCAGTGAAAAGAAGCTCGACGAGACCCAGTACTTC. Its translation is CASSEKKLDETQYF.

The gene calls are TRBV18 and TRBJ1-2; no definite D call. Germline CDR1 is KGHSH and CDR2 is LQKENI. The V and J ends lost 6 bases and 4 bases respectively, with 15 bases between them. The CDR3 has 14 amino acids. Here the CDR3 DNA reads TGTGCCAGCTCCCTGGCTGAATACGCCTATGGCTACACCTTC. Its translation is CASSLAEYAYGYTF.

The chain joins TRBV4-1 to TRBJ2-1; D is unresolved. Trimming left V 1 base short and J 4 bases short, with 8 bases between. Germline-derived CDR1 and CDR2 are MGHRA and YSYEKL. This CDR3 is 14 amino acids long. The chain's CDR3 is CASSQASSYNEQFF. In nucleotides, the CDR3 is TGCGCCAGCAGCCAAGCTTCCTCATACAATGAGCAGTTCTTC.

The chain carries TRBV9 and TRBJ1-6; D is unclear. The germline V and J ends were trimmed by 0 bases and 2 bases, with 6 bases remaining between them. CDR3 length: 15 amino acids. CDR1 SGDLS and CDR2 YYNGEE come from the germline V gene. CDR3 amino acids: CASSVEITYNSPLHF. The CDR3 DNA reads as TGTGCCAGCAGCGTAGAAATAACCTATAATTCACCCCTCCACTTT.

The chain joins TRBV11-2 to TRBJ1-1; D remains unclear. Germline CDR1 is SGHAT and CDR2 is FQNNGV. There are 12 residues in the CDR3. V shed 5 bases and J shed 4 bases, with 8 bases lying between them. Written as DNA, the CDR3 is TGTGCCAGCAGCCCAACGGGCACTGAAGCTTTCTTT. Residues: CASSPTGTEAFF.

The rearrangement links TRBV30 to TRBJ1-1; D call uncertain. V shed 4 bases and J shed 2 bases, with 11 bases lying between them. There are 13 residues in the CDR3. Germline V gives CDR1 GTSNPN, CDR2 SVGIG (reference sequence). As DNA, the CDR3 is TGTGCCTGGACCCTCCGGAGAAACACTGAAGCTTTCTTT. Its protein product is CAWTLRRNTEAFF.

The chain has TRBV2 and TRBJ1-5; D gene unclear. Germline V gene data show CDR1 as SNHLY and CDR2 as FYNNEI. Trimming took 8 bases from V and 0 from J, leaving 14 bases between them. The CDR3 totals 15 residues. The DNA for the CDR3 is TGTGCCAGCGGTCCCAATGGTCATAGCAATCAGCCCCAGCATTTT. Translated, it gives CASGPNGHSNQPQHF.

The J gene is TRBJ1-2, the V gene TRBV19; 8 nucleotides line up with TRBD1. The V segment lost 7 bases and the J segment 1 base; nucleotides outside the gene matches: 8. Germline V gene sequence: CDR1 LNHDA, CDR2 SQIVND (reference sequence). The CDR3 is 15 residues long. The CDR3 here is CASNSGTGVNYGYTF. The CDR3 nucleotides are TGTGCCAGTAACTCCGGGACAGGCGTTAACTATGGCTACACCTTC. Drawing the rest from reference TRBV19 and TRBJ1-2, the complete variable domain is DGGITQSPKYLFRKEGQNVTLSCEQNLNHDAMYWYRQDPGQGLRLIYYSQIVNDFQKGDIAEGYSVSREKKESFPLTVTSAQKNPTAFYLCASNSGTGVNYGYTFGSGTRLTVV.

The rearrangement joins TRBV13 to TRBJ2-7; 7 bases are shared with TRBD1. V trimming: 5 bases; J trimming: 3 bases; junction bases outside the gene matches: 7. The CDR3 length is 14 residues. Germline assignment: CDR1 PRHDT and CDR2 FYEKMQ (reference sequence). In DNA form, the CDR3 reads TGTGCCAGCAGCAGGGGGCGGCCCGTCTACGAGCAGTACTTC. Its protein is CASSRGRPVYEQYF.

The rearrangement joins TRBV10-3 to TRBJ1-6; D is possibly TRBD1 (6 bases). The CDR3 consists of 16 residues. The V gene lost 8 bases and the J gene lost 9 bases, with 23 bases spanning the gap. CDR1 is ENHRY, CDR2 SYGVKD, per germline. The CDR3 DNA follows: TGTGCCATCGCGCCTCAGGGGCCTGGGGGGGGTTCACCCCTCCACTTT. Translation gives CAIAPQGPGGGSPLHF.